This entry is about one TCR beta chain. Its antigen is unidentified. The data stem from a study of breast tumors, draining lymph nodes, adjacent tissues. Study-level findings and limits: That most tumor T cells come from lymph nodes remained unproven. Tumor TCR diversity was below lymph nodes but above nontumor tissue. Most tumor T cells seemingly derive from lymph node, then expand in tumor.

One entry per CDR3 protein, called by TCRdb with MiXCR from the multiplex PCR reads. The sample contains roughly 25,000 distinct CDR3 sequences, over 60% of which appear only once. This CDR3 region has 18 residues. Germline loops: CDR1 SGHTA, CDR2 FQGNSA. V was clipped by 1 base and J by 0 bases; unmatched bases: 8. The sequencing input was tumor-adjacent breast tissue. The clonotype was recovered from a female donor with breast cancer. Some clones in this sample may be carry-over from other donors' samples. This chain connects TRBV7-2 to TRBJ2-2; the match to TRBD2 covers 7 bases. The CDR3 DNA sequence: TGTGCCAGCAGCTTAGAGTTCTTAGCGGGCACGAACACCGGGGAGCTGTTTTTT. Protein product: CASSLEFLAGTNTGELFF.